A single sample is the source of the 15 T cell receptor beta chains below, sequenced in a study of T cell repertoires in cytomegalovirus infection. From the reads, TCRdb called clonotypes with MiXCR, one entry per CDR3 protein. This repertoire shows approximately 170,000 distinct CDR3 sequences, 17% found once; its top ten account for around 20%. The sequenced sample consisted of CD8+ T cells from PBMCs. These receptors all come from a human donor in good health (CMV status not recorded). Some clones in this sample may be carry-over from other donors' samples.

This clonotype was observed at least ten times. The chain is built from TRBV28 and TRBJ2-3; D is unclear. Germline CDR1 is MDHEN and CDR2 is SYDVKM. With 3 bases removed from V and 5 bases from J, the gap between germline ends came to 12 bases. This CDR3 comprises 14 residues. This chain's CDR3 is CASSFERWEDTQYF. In DNA, the CDR3 is TGTGCCAGCAGTTTCGAGCGATGGGAAGATACGCAGTATTTT.

This clonotype was picked up a small number of times. This chain joins TRBV23-1 and TRBJ2-1; 11 bases are a match to TRBD2. TRBV23-1 is classed as an ORF, of uncertain function. The CDR3 totals 12 residues. The J segment lost 9 bases and the V segment lost 6 bases, leaving 1 base of the junction unmatched. The CDR3 here is CASSGTSGEQFF. CDR3 sequence (DNA): TGCGCCAGCAGCGGGACTAGCGGTGAGCAGTTCTTC.

This clonotype was observed a handful of times. The chain has TRBV4-1 and TRBJ2-1; 7 bases fit TRBD1. Per the germline V gene, CDR1 is MGHRA and CDR2 is YSYEKL. J was trimmed by 6 bases and V by 0 bases; bases with no gene match: 5. The length of the CDR3 is 15 residues. CDR3 sequence reads: CASSQEGQVSNEQFF. CDR3 DNA: TGCGCCAGCAGCCAAGAAGGACAGGTCAGCAATGAGCAGTTCTTC.

J is TRBJ1-1 and V is TRBV6-5, with 10 positions matching TRBD1. V shed 6 bases and J 7 bases; nucleotides not matched to a gene: 11. This CDR3 contains 15 residues. Germline CDR1 is MNHEY and CDR2 is SVGAGI. The CDR3 loop is CASSPRGGQGSEAFF. CDR3 in DNA: TGTGCCAGCAGCCCTAGGGGGGGACAGGGGAGTGAAGCTTTCTTT.

The chain joins TRBV5-1 to TRBJ2-7, with 8 bases aligning to TRBD1. The CDR3 covers 16 residues. The V gene's germline CDR1 is SGHRS and CDR2 YFSETQ. V lost 0 bases to trimming and J lost 4 bases; unmatched junction nucleotides: 9. For the CDR3, the DNA is TGCGCCAGCAGCTTGGGGATTGGACAGGGTACTTACGAGCAGTACTTC. Translated, it gives CASSLGIGQGTYEQYF. Combining the CDR3 with reference TRBV5-1 and TRBJ2-7 gives the whole variable domain KAGVTQTPRYLIKTRGQQVTLSCSPISGHRSVSWYQQTPGQGLQFLFEYFSETQRNKGNFPGRFSGRQFSNSRSEMNVSTLELGDSALYLCASSLGIGQGTYEQYFGPGTRLTVT.

This clonotype was observed a few times. The V call is TRBV20-1, the J call TRBJ2-7, with TRBD2 identical over 7 bases. The V gene's germline CDR1 is DFQATT and CDR2 SNEGSKA (reference sequence). The length of the CDR3 is 13 residues. The junction had 1 base not matched to a gene; V was cut back by 0 bases and J by 2 bases. The CDR3 coding sequence is TGCAGTGCTAGAGATGGGAGGGCCTACGAGCAGTACTTC. This translates into CSARDGRAYEQYF.

The chain joins TRBV6-2 or TRBV6-3 to TRBJ1-1; D unclear. The germline V gene has CDR1 MNHEY and CDR2 SVGEGT. The CDR3 totals 13 residues. V lost 5 bases and J lost 9, with 16 bases in between. CDR3 bases: TGTGCCAGCAGTCACCTGAGACTCGAACAAGCTTTCTTT. This gives the protein CASSHLRLEQAFF.

The chain links TRBV28 to TRBJ2-5; D not certain. There are 11 residues in the CDR3. V was cut by 5 bases and J by 5 bases, with 6 bases left in between. In germline, CDR1 is MDHEN, CDR2 SYDVKM. Here the CDR3 DNA reads TGTGCCAGCAGTCCCGCCGAGACCCAGTACTTC. It yields the protein CASSPAETQYF. The entire variable domain, with the rest obtained from reference TRBV28 and TRBJ2-5, is as follows: DVKVTQSSRYLVKRTGEKVFLECVQDMDHENMFWYRQDPGLGLRLIYFSYDVKMKEKGDIPEGYSVSREKKERFSLILESASTNQTSMYLCASSPAETQYFGPGTRLLVL.

V usage is TRBV7-2 and J usage is TRBJ2-7; D may be TRBD1 (5 bases). The germline V gene has CDR1 SGHTA and CDR2 FQGNSA. This CDR3 is built from 15 residues. V was trimmed by 5 bases and J by 3 bases, leaving 17 bases between them. The CDR3 DNA sequence: TGTGCCAGCAGCGTACCTCGGGCAGGGTTCTACGAGCAGTACTTC. Protein: CASSVPRAGFYEQYF.

This clonotype was seen only a few times. The genes are TRBV12-3 or TRBV12-4 and TRBJ1-2; 9 bases map to TRBD1. The V gene end was trimmed by 6 bases and the J gene end by 0 bases; junction bases not matched to a gene: 2. The CDR3 loop spans 14 amino acids. CDR3 in DNA: TGTGCCAGCAGGACAGGGGGATCTAACTATGGCTACACCTTC. Amino acid sequence: CASRTGGSNYGYTF.

The J gene is TRBJ2-5, the V gene TRBV2; 10 positions match TRBD2. V was pared by 2 bases and J by 3 bases, with 3 bases of the junction left unmatched. CDR1 is SNHLY and CDR2 is FYNNEI in the germline V gene. This CDR3 has 15 amino acids. The CDR3 loop is CASSEWGTSEETQYF. CDR3 nucleotides: TGTGCCAGCAGTGAATGGGGGACTAGCGAAGAGACCCAGTACTTC.

V usage is TRBV10-3 and J usage is TRBJ1-2; D may be TRBD1 (6 bases). V lost 0 bases and J lost 6, with 14 bases in between. Germline CDR1 and CDR2: ENHRY and SYGVKD. There are 15 residues in the CDR3. CDR3 in amino acids: CAISESDSFRHGYTF. CDR3 coding DNA: TGTGCCATCAGTGAGTCGGACAGCTTTCGTCATGGCTACACCTTC.

This clonotype turned up a few times. The chain employs TRBV7-2 and TRBJ2-2; D is undetermined. Germline V gene data show CDR1 as SGHTA and CDR2 as FQGNSA. The CDR3 length is 19 residues. The V gene lost 2 bases and the J gene lost 5 bases, with 24 bases spanning the gap. The CDR3 DNA reads TGTGCCAGCAGCTTATACTGGTCCTCAGGAAAGGCGGAAACCGGGGAGCTGTTTTTT. Protein sequence: CASSLYWSSGKAETGELFF.

V usage is TRBV11-2 and J usage is TRBJ2-1; 7 bases are shared with TRBD2. Germline CDR1 is SGHAT and CDR2 is FQNNGV. CDR3 size: 13 residues. V was pared by 5 bases and J by 15 bases, with 13 bases of the junction left unmatched. The DNA of the CDR3 is TGTGCCAGCAGCGATAAGCGGGGAGGGAGCTCGTTCTTC. Residues: CASSDKRGGSSFF. Full variable domain (remainder filled in from reference TRBV11-2 and TRBJ2-1): EAGVAQSPRYKIIEKRQSVAFWCNPISGHATLYWYQQILGQGPKLLIQFQNNGVVDDSQLPKDRFSAERLKGVDSTLKIQPAKLEDSAVYLCASSDKRGGSSFFGPGTRLTVL.

This clonotype was counted at least ten times. The chain combines TRBV7-9 with TRBJ2-1; a possible D gene is TRBD2 (5 bases). The germline V and J ends were trimmed by 3 bases and 5 bases, with 8 bases remaining between them. The CDR3 is 13 residues long. Germline CDR1 and CDR2: SEHNR and FQNEAQ (reference sequence). CDR3 sequence reads: CASSFGIDNEQFF. For the CDR3, the DNA is TGTGCCAGCAGCTTCGGGATAGACAATGAGCAGTTCTTC.